This is a list of T cell receptor beta chains from one sample in a study of T cell responses to AZD1222 COVID-19 vaccine. The method was immunoSEQ multiplex PCR; TCRdb's version includes in-frame clones alone and lacks a portion of them. The sample data list about 140,000 clones. Sequencing was carried out using peripheral blood. These receptors were obtained from an adult in good health. Both conserved end residues are part of each CDR3. The D gene is left open where the match is weak.

j_call: TRBJ1-3; v_call: TRBV3-1/TRBV3-2; d_call: NA; cdr3_aa: CASSQGGDGNTIYF
j_call: TRBJ2-5; v_call: TRBV5-1; d_call: TRBD1; cdr3_aa: CASSIQGLETQYF
j_call: TRBJ1-1; v_call: TRBV20-1; d_call: NA; cdr3_aa: CSASRPGARNTEAFF
j_call: TRBJ1-2; v_call: TRBV4-1; d_call: NA; cdr3_aa: CASSPTPPREGGYTF
j_call: TRBJ1-4; v_call: TRBV7-9; d_call: NA; cdr3_aa: CASSLSASEKLFF
j_call: TRBJ1-2; v_call: TRBV2; d_call: NA; cdr3_aa: CASSERVGVQTDGYTF
j_call: TRBJ1-1; v_call: TRBV9; d_call: NA; cdr3_aa: CASSVTEVRGNTEAFF
j_call: TRBJ2-5; v_call: TRBV19; d_call: TRBD1; cdr3_aa: CASSIGGQYQETQYF
j_call: TRBJ2-5; v_call: TRBV7-7; d_call: NA; cdr3_aa: CASSGTPEGETQYF
j_call: TRBJ1-4; v_call: TRBV4-1; d_call: NA; cdr3_aa: CASSQEADPGHPGGKLFF
j_call: TRBJ1-2; v_call: TRBV10-3; d_call: NA; cdr3_aa: CAISTGSANYGYTF
j_call: TRBJ2-3; v_call: TRBV2; d_call: TRBD1; cdr3_aa: CASKGQLSTDTQYF
j_call: TRBJ1-2; v_call: TRBV15; d_call: NA; cdr3_aa: CATSGQRNYGYTF
j_call: TRBJ1-5; v_call: TRBV6-2/TRBV6-3; d_call: NA; cdr3_aa: CASSFLGGLYREPQHF
j_call: TRBJ2-7; v_call: TRBV6-2/TRBV6-3; d_call: NA; cdr3_aa: CASSYAVSYEQYF
j_call: TRBJ2-7; v_call: TRBV5-4; d_call: NA; cdr3_aa: CASSPPHSYEQYF
j_call: TRBJ2-2; v_call: TRBV4-1; d_call: TRBD2; cdr3_aa: CASSQDAPPSGGELFF
j_call: TRBJ1-6; v_call: TRBV28; d_call: NA; cdr3_aa: CASRDGNSPLHF
j_call: TRBJ1-6; v_call: TRBV25-1; d_call: TRBD1; cdr3_aa: CASSADRGLNSPLHF
j_call: TRBJ1-6; v_call: TRBV7-9; d_call: TRBD1; cdr3_aa: CASSLFGQGNSPLHF
j_call: TRBJ1-2; v_call: TRBV27; d_call: NA; cdr3_aa: CASSTGFGGYTF
j_call: TRBJ2-7; v_call: TRBV11-3; d_call: NA; cdr3_aa: CASSLGRASDEQYF
j_call: TRBJ1-1; v_call: TRBV5-1; d_call: TRBD1; cdr3_aa: CASRQGDSLNTEAFF
j_call: TRBJ1-6; v_call: TRBV5-1; d_call: NA; cdr3_aa: CASSPGLGSPLHF
j_call: TRBJ2-2; v_call: TRBV9; d_call: TRBD1; cdr3_aa: CASSGGGLDRVLTGELFF
j_call: TRBJ2-5; v_call: TRBV3-1/TRBV3-2; d_call: NA; cdr3_aa: CASSQEEVGGSQETQYF
j_call: TRBJ1-1; v_call: TRBV4-1; d_call: NA; cdr3_aa: CASSQEGGIYTEAFF
j_call: TRBJ2-7; v_call: TRBV6-5; d_call: TRBD1; cdr3_aa: CASATGGNRYEQYF
j_call: TRBJ2-5; v_call: TRBV7-8; d_call: NA; cdr3_aa: CASSLGPGVETQYF
j_call: TRBJ2-1; v_call: TRBV25-1; d_call: TRBD1; cdr3_aa: CASSDGTESMEYNEQFF
j_call: TRBJ2-2; v_call: TRBV30; d_call: NA; cdr3_aa: CAWSVHGRPGAGELFF
j_call: TRBJ2-2; v_call: TRBV11-3; d_call: TRBD1; cdr3_aa: CASRNQNRGLGTGELFF
j_call: TRBJ1-4; v_call: TRBV3-1/TRBV3-2; d_call: NA; cdr3_aa: CASREPGAEKLFF
j_call: TRBJ1-2; v_call: TRBV4-1; d_call: NA; cdr3_aa: CASSQISSGGGYTF
j_call: TRBJ1-4; v_call: TRBV30; d_call: NA; cdr3_aa: CAWSPGQGRTTNEKLFF
j_call: TRBJ1-5; v_call: TRBV4-2; d_call: NA; cdr3_aa: CASSQDRDYQPQHF